Following are 21 T cell receptor beta chains from one sample sequenced in a study of T cell responses to AZD1222 COVID-19 vaccine. Method: immunoSEQ multiplex PCR; TCRdb's copy keeps in-frame clones and lacks some. The sample shows about 120,000 clones, about 85% of them seen only once. The sequenced sample was peripheral blood, obtained on day 0 of AZD1222 vaccination. These receptors originate from an adult in good health.

V usage is TRBV9 and J usage is TRBJ2-1, with 7 bases lining up with TRBD1. Germline V gene data show CDR1 as SGDLS and CDR2 as YYNGEE. The CDR3 totals 16 residues. The J segment lost 12 bases and the V segment lost 0 bases, leaving 15 bases of the junction unmatched. The CDR3 sequence is CASSVESGGFNPVQFF. The CDR3 DNA sequence: TGTGCCAGCAGCGTAGAGTCAGGGGGATTCAACCCAGTGCAGTTCTTC.

The V and J genes are TRBV27 and TRBJ2-7, with D possibly matching TRBD1 (5 bases). Trimming took 2 bases from V and 1 from J, leaving 12 bases between them. The length of the CDR3 is 15 residues. CDR1 is MNHEY and CDR2 is SMNVEV in the germline V gene (reference sequence). The CDR3 reads CASSLLGPGSYEQYF. In DNA form, the CDR3 reads TGTGCCAGCAGTTTACTGGGGCCGGGTTCCTACGAGCAGTACTTC.

V is TRBV18 and J is TRBJ2-3; 11 bases fit TRBD1. The CDR3 has 14 residues. V dropped 6 bases and J dropped 6; count of bases not matched to a gene: 5. The germline V gene encodes CDR1 KGHSH and CDR2 LQKENI. CDR3 in DNA: TGTGCCAGCTCCTGGACAGGGGGCGGCGATACGCAGTATTTT. Protein product: CASSWTGGGDTQYF.

The chain couples TRBV28 to TRBJ2-5; 7 bases map to TRBD1. Germline V gene lookup returns CDR1 MDHEN and CDR2 SYDVKM. The V and J ends lost 5 bases and 4 bases, in that order; junction bases with no gene match: 10. The CDR3 runs to 15 residues. CDR3 bases: TGTGCCAGCAGTCCCGCCCGACAGGGCGGAGAGACCCAGTACTTC. It yields the protein CASSPARQGGETQYF.

The rearrangement links TRBV5-1 to TRBJ1-4; TRBD1 agrees at 7 bases. V gave up 4 bases and J gave up 8 bases; unmatched junction bases: 8. CDR1 is SGHRS and CDR2 is YFSETQ in the germline V gene. The CDR3 runs 14 residues. DNA of the CDR3: TGCGCCAGCAGCACGGGACAGAGAAGGGAAAAACTGTTTTTT. Its translation: CASSTGQRREKLFF.

V is TRBV6-1 and J is TRBJ2-7; D unclear. The CDR3 consists of 13 residues. Germline values: CDR1 MNHNS, CDR2 SASEGT. The V and J ends lost 5 bases and 7 bases respectively, with 15 bases between them. In DNA form, the CDR3 reads TGTGCCAGCAGTTATTTCGAAGTGGCTGAGCAGTACTTC. Protein sequence: CASSYFEVAEQYF.

Comment on this clone: Its ends do not fully match the called genes, so a read error is possible. This chain joins TRBV27 and TRBJ2-7; the match to TRBD1 covers 7 bases. Germline loops: CDR1 MNHEY, CDR2 SMNVEV (reference sequence). This CDR3 has 15 amino acids. DNA of the CDR3: TGTGCCAGCAGCTTATCCGGGACAGACTCCTACGAGCAGTACTTC. Protein sequence: CASSLSGTDSYEQYF.

The V and J genes are TRBV15 and TRBJ2-5, with 8 positions matching TRBD1. Germline assignment: CDR1 LNHNV and CDR2 YYDKDF (reference sequence). The V and J ends lost 0 bases and 6 bases, in that order; junction bases with no gene match: 3. This CDR3 has 14 amino acids. CDR3 nucleotide sequence: TGTGCCACCAGCAGAGACTCCAGGGGGCAGACCCAGTACTTC. This translates into CATSRDSRGQTQYF.

This chain links TRBV19 with TRBJ1-1; 7 bases fit TRBD1. CDR1 is LNHDA, CDR2 SQIVND, per germline (reference sequence). V was clipped by 5 bases and J by 0 bases; unmatched bases: 6. CDR3 length: 15 amino acids. Here the CDR3 DNA reads TGTGCCAGTAGTCCCCAGGGGGTCATGAACACTGAAGCTTTCTTT. Protein: CASSPQGVMNTEAFF.

The V and J genes are TRBV5-1 and TRBJ2-2; D is unresolved. The germline CDR1 and CDR2 sequences are SGHRS and YFSETQ. V gave up 0 bases and J gave up 0 bases, with 12 bases separating them. This CDR3 has 17 residues. The CDR3 spells CASSLASTVANTGELFF. The CDR3 bases are TGCGCCAGCAGCTTGGCCAGTACCGTCGCGAACACCGGGGAGCTGTTTTTT.

The genes are TRBV5-6 and TRBJ2-1; D might be TRBD2 (5 bases). The CDR3 is made up of 16 amino acids. V dropped 4 bases and J dropped 2 bases, with 16 bases sitting between them. The germline gives CDR1 SGHDT, CDR2 YYEEEE. The CDR3 sequence is CASSRDPGRPYNEQFF. As DNA, the CDR3 is TGTGCCAGCAGCCGAGACCCGGGAAGGCCCTACAATGAGCAGTTCTTC.

This chain links TRBV23-1 with TRBJ1-1; perhaps TRBD1 as D (5 bases). TRBV23-1 is sorted into the ORF group, with uncertain function. CDR3 length equals 16 residues. The germline V and J ends were trimmed by 0 bases and 3 bases, with 14 bases remaining between them. The CDR3 protein is CASSQSGRGRDTEAFF. Written as DNA, the CDR3 is TGCGCCAGCAGTCAATCGGGGAGGGGTCGGGACACTGAAGCTTTCTTT.

This clone was detected only once. The V and J genes are TRBV29-1 and TRBJ2-1; D is unresolved. The CDR3 runs 13 residues. Trimming took 4 bases from V and 5 from J, leaving 12 bases between them. CDR1 SQVTM and CDR2 ANQGSEA come from the germline V gene. The CDR3 loop reads CSVAGLWDNEQFF. The CDR3 DNA reads as TGCAGCGTTGCAGGTCTTTGGGACAATGAGCAGTTCTTC.

This clone has just one count. This chain joins TRBV30 and TRBJ1-5, with D possibly TRBD1 on 6 matching bases. Germline assignment: CDR1 GTSNPN and CDR2 SVGIG (reference sequence). With 2 bases removed from V and 2 bases from J, the gap between germline ends came to 16 bases. There are 16 residues in the CDR3. In nucleotides, the CDR3 is TGTGCCTGGAGTCAGTTCCAGGGGATTGGCAATCAGCCCCAGCATTTT. Translating it yields CAWSQFQGIGNQPQHF.

This clone was seen a single time. The V gene is TRBV12-3 or TRBV12-4, the J gene TRBJ2-3; D call uncertain. V was clipped by 1 base and J by 0 bases, with 2 bases between them. The CDR3 contains 13 residues. CDR3 protein: CASSLGSTDTQYF. The CDR3 region has the DNA TGTGCCAGCAGTTTAGGCAGCACAGATACGCAGTATTTT.

V and J are TRBV5-1 and TRBJ2-5; 8 positions agree with TRBD2. Germline lookup yields CDR1 SGHRS and CDR2 YFSETQ. The CDR3 sequence is 15 residues long. V shed 2 bases and J 5 bases; nucleotides not matched to a gene: 8. The CDR3 nucleotides read TGCGCCAGCAGCTTCCGGGGGGGCGGTGTGGAGACCCAGTACTTC. Protein: CASSFRGGGVETQYF.

The chain uses TRBV18 and TRBJ2-5; D might be TRBD1 (6 bases). V dropped 3 bases and J dropped 5 bases, with 10 bases sitting between them. Germline V gives CDR1 KGHSH, CDR2 LQKENI. The CDR3 is made up of 13 amino acids. The CDR3 is CASSPSGGETQYF. CDR3 sequence (DNA): TGTGCCAGCTCACCCTCTGGGGGCGAGACCCAGTACTTC.

The chain has TRBV29-1 and TRBJ2-3; D is undetermined. V gave up 3 bases and J gave up 6 bases, with 7 bases separating them. Germline CDR1 and CDR2: SQVTM and ANQGSEA. The CDR3 is made up of 11 amino acids. This CDR3 is CSVDRADTQYF. The CDR3 nucleotides read TGCAGCGTTGACCGGGCCGATACGCAGTATTTT.

This clone occurred once. Here the CDR3 reads CASSKVGRERPCNQPQHF. CDR3 coding DNA: TGTGCCAGCAGCAAAGTGGGCAGGGAGCGCCCCTGCAATCAGCCCCAGCATTTT. The V gene is TRBV21-1, the J gene TRBJ1-5. TRBV21-1 is a documented pseudogene. The CDR3 contains 18 residues.

J is TRBJ2-4 and V is TRBV6-5; D gene ambiguous. Germline V gene data show CDR1 as MNHEY and CDR2 as SVGAGI. The CDR3 contains 15 residues. V lost 6 bases, J lost 1 base, and 13 bases lay in between. The CDR3 DNA follows: TGTGCCAGCAGCGAGATGCGGTTGGCCAAAAACATTCAGTACTTC. It codes for CASSEMRLAKNIQYF.

The rearrangement uses TRBV7-9 and TRBJ1-2; 7 bases agree with TRBD1. Per germline, CDR1 SEHNR and CDR2 FQNEAQ (reference sequence). The ends lost 0 bases at V and 4 bases at J; junction bases unmatched: 2. This CDR3 contains 14 residues. The CDR3 DNA is TGTGCCAGCAGCTTAGCAGGGGGCTTCTATGGCTACACCTTC. As protein: CASSLAGGFYGYTF.